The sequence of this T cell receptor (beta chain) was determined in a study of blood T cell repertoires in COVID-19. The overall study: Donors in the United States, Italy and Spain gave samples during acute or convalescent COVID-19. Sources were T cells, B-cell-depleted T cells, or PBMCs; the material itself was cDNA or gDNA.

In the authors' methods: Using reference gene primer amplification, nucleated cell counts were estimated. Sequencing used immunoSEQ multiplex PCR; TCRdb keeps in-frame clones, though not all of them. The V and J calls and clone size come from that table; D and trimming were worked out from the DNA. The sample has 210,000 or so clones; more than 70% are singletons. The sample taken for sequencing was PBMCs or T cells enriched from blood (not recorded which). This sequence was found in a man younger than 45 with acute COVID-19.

CDR3 sequence (DNA): TGTGCCTGGGAAGACAGTTTCTATGGCTACACCTTC. This sequence encodes CAWEDSFYGYTF. The gene calls are TRBV30 and TRBJ1-2; a possible D gene is TRBD1 (5 bases). V lost 5 bases to trimming and J lost 4 bases, with 11 bases between them. The CDR3 spans 12 residues. Germline CDR1 GTSNPN, CDR2 SVGIG (reference sequence).